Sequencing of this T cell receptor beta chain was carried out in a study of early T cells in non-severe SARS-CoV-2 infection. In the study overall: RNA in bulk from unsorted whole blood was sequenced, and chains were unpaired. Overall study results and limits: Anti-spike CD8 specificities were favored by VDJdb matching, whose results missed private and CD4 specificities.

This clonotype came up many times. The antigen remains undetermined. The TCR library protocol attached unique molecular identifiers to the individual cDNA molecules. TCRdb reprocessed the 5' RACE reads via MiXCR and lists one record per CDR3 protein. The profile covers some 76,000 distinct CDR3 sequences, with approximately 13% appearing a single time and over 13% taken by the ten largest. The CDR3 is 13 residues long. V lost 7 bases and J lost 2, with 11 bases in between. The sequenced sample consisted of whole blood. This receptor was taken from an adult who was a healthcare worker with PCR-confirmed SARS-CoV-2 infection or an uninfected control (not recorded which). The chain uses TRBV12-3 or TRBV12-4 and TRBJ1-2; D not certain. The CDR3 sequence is CASTPAGNYGYTF. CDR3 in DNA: TGTGCCAGCACCCCCGCGGGGAACTATGGCTACACCTTC.